This T cell receptor (beta chain) was captured by sequencing in a study of T-cell reconstitution after alpha-beta-depleted transplantation in children. Study conclusions and caveats: High day-60 TCRbeta diversity in some patients came from surviving recipient T cells and thymic progenitors.

As to this clonotype: The target antigen is unknown.

The authors prepared the TCRbeta library with unique molecular identifiers. Using its own MiXCR run on the PCR reads, TCRdb lists one record per CDR3 protein. The data contain about 110,000 distinct CDR3 sequences, 10% of them singletons. Sequenced here: PBMCs, sampled before TCRalphabeta/CD19-depleted stem cell transplant. The source of this sequence is a boy between 2 and 10 years old with acute lymphoblastic leukemia, due to receive a stem cell transplant.

In DNA form, the CDR3 reads TGTGCCAGCTCACCACCTAGTTCTAGCGGGGGACTGTTGGAGCAGTACTTC. Residues: CASSPPSSSGGLLEQYF. The V call is TRBV18, the J call TRBJ2-7; 10 bases match TRBD2. Trimming cost V 0 bases and J 7 bases; bases outside gene matches: 12. Per the germline V gene, CDR1 is KGHSH and CDR2 is LQKENI. The CDR3 spans 17 residues. Based on the CDR3 plus reference TRBV18 and TRBJ2-7, the full variable domain is NAGVMQNPRHLVRRRGQEARLRCSPMKGHSHVYWYRQLPEEGLKFMVYLQKENIIDESGMPKERFSAEFPKEGPSILRIQQVVRGDSAAYFCASSPPSSSGGLLEQYFGPGTRLTVT.